These T cell receptor beta chains were read from a single sample in a study of cytomegalovirus exposure and HLA in healthy donors. Assay: immunoSEQ multiplex PCR; the TCRdb copy retains only in-frame clones and omits some. The sample lists roughly 120,000 clones, approximately 70% occurring once. Input material: PBMCs. The origin of the receptors is a man aged 30-40 years in good health and CMV-seropositive. The CDR3 runs from the conserved cysteine through the conserved F or W. D genes are given only for firm matches. Only part of the rows carry a size: once, few, many, or a class if the clone is expanded.

V	D	J	size	DNA	CDR3
TRBV11-2	TRBD2	TRBJ2-7	once	TGTGCCAGCAGCTCCGTCCCGGGACTAGCGGGAGAGCAGTACTTC	CASSSVPGLAGEQYF
TRBV2	NA	TRBJ1-6	NA	TGTGCCAGCAGCTCCACCAACAGCAATTCACCCCTCCACTTT	CASSSTNSNSPLHF
TRBV19	NA	TRBJ1-2	NA	TGTGCCAGTAGCATCACAGGGTCCGCTAACTATGGCTACACCTTC	CASSITGSANYGYTF
TRBV27	TRBD1	TRBJ1-1	NA	TGTGCCAGCAGTTTAAATCGGCACAGGGGGCTACCCGACACAACTGAAGCTTTCTTT	CASSLNRHRGLPDTTEAFF
TRBV11-3	TRBD2	TRBJ2-2	NA	TGTGCCAGCAGCTTAGATCGGTGGCTAGCGGGAAAGAGCGGGGAGCTGTTTTTT	CASSLDRWLAGKSGELFF
TRBV5-1	TRBD1	TRBJ1-4	NA	TGCGCCAGCAGCTTGCCGACAGGGGGCCAGAATGAAAAACTGTTTTTT	CASSLPTGGQNEKLFF
TRBV7-2	TRBD2	TRBJ2-3	NA	TGTGCCAGCAGCTTAGGACTAGCGGGAGATACGCAGTATTTT	CASSLGLAGDTQYF
TRBV30	TRBD1	TRBJ1-5	NA	TGTGCCTGTGAGACAGGGAGCAATCAGCCCCAGCATTTT	CACETGSNQPQHF
TRBV10-3	NA	TRBJ2-2	NA	TGTGCCATCAGGACGCAGTCAAGGGGGGGGGCGAACACCGGGGAGCTGTTTTTT	CAIRTQSRGGANTGELFF
TRBV27	TRBD1	TRBJ1-1	NA	TGTGCCAGCAGTTCCAGACAGGGGGCGTCATTAGAAGCTTTCTTT	CASSSRQGASLEAFF
TRBV28	NA	TRBJ1-5	NA	TGTGCCAGCAGTTTCAGGGATGGAAATCAGCCCCAGCATTTT	CASSFRDGNQPQHF
TRBV4-1	NA	TRBJ2-2	NA	TGCGCCAGCAGCCAAGTTTTCGGTGGCGGGGAGCTGTTTTTT	CASSQVFGGGELFF
TRBV2	TRBD1	TRBJ2-2	NA	TGTGCCAGCAGTGAATTTGGAACAGGGGGCAAAGGCGGGGAGCTGTTTTTT	CASSEFGTGGKGGELFF
TRBV5-1	NA	TRBJ1-1	NA	TGCGCCAGCAGCTTGGCCGTGGCGGAGGAAGAAGCTTTCTTT	CASSLAVAEEEAFF
TRBV6-6	TRBD2	TRBJ2-3	NA	TGTGCCAGCAGTTACGGAGCGGGGGGGAGCACAGATACGCAGTATTTT	CASSYGAGGSTDTQYF
TRBV6-6	NA	TRBJ2-3	NA	TGTGCCACCTCTTCAGGGGCAGTAAGCAGCACAGATACGCAGTATTTT	CATSSGAVSSTDTQYF
TRBV11-2	TRBD2	TRBJ2-5	NA	TGTGCCAGCGGCGGGAGGACGGCAGAGACCCAGTACTTC	CASGGRTAETQYF
TRBV11-3	NA	TRBJ2-6	NA	TGTGCCAGCAGCTCAGTCAGAGGGACTCATGGTCCTGGGGCCAACGTCCTGACTTTC	CASSSVRGTHGPGANVLTF
TRBV7-6	NA	TRBJ1-1	NA	TGTGCCAGCAGATCATCCAGGGGACATGGGATGAACACTGAAGCTTTCTTT	CASRSSRGHGMNTEAFF
TRBV5-1	TRBD1	TRBJ2-1	few	TGCGCCAGCAGCTTCAATATACGGACAGGCGGTGGAGGTGAGCAGTTCTTC	CASSFNIRTGGGGEQFF